This section outlines one TCR beta chain sequence together with its context. Gene names are the mouse ones. The read comes to an end 1 residue before the CDR3 does, leaving the germline J gene to fill in the end. These data come from a study of tissue T cells after allogeneic stem cell transplantation. Repertoires were generated with immunoSEQ multiplex PCR, while TCRdb's copy carries only in-frame clones and drops some. The table shows approximately 50,000 clones, with 73% occurring only once. There are 11 residues in the CDR3. V gave up 5 bases and J gave up 7 bases; unmatched junction bases: 2. Germline CDR1 is FNHDT and CDR2 is SITEND (reference sequence).

The chain is built from TRBV19 and TRBJ1-1; 7 bases match TRBD1. Input material: sorted cells pooled from one or two spleens. This receptor was taken from a pool of C57BL/6 mice in good health. CDR3 DNA (partial): TGTGCCAGCAGGACAGGGAAAGAAGTCTTC. It codes for CASRTGKEVF. The CDR3 in its entirety is CASRTGKEVFF. The full variable domain, completed using reference TRBV19 and TRBJ1-1, is GGIITQTPKFLIGQEGQKLTLKCQQNFNHDTMYWYRQDSGKGLRLIYYSITENDLQKGDLSEGYDASREKKSSFSLTVTSAQKNEMAVFLCASRTGKEVFFGKGTRLTVV.